A selection of T cell receptor beta chains follows, all from one sample in a study of blood T cell repertoires in COVID-19. TCRdb keeps only in-frame clones here, not all; method: immunoSEQ multiplex PCR. The sample yields approximately 120,000 clones, just under 90% seen once. The sample was peripheral blood. The receptor set was obtained from a human donor in a cohort sampled during active COVID-19. CDR3s include the opening cysteine and the closing phenylalanine or tryptophan. D genes are given only for firm matches. Where a row states a size, it is once, few, many or the class of an expanded clone; other rows omit it.

V gene: TRBV6-6
D gene: .
clone size: .
J gene: TRBJ1-1
CDR3 DNA: TGTGCCAGCAGTTACTTCGGGGGGGTAGGAACTGAAGCTTTCTTT
CDR3 protein: CASSYFGGVGTEAFF

V gene: TRBV19
D gene: TRBD1
clone size: once
J gene: TRBJ2-7
CDR3 DNA: TGTGCCAGTAGTTCCGGACAGGGAAGCTACGAGCAGTACTTC
CDR3 protein: CASSSGQGSYEQYF

V gene: TRBV4-2
D gene: TRBD1
clone size: .
J gene: TRBJ1-1
CDR3 DNA: TGTGCCAGCAGCCACAGTCGACAGGGCTTAGGCACTGAAGCTTTCTTT
CDR3 protein: CASSHSRQGLGTEAFF

V gene: TRBV9
D gene: TRBD1
clone size: medium-sized
J gene: TRBJ1-2
CDR3 DNA: TGTGCCAGCAGCGTAGAAGCTGGACAGGGGGGCGGCTACACCTTC
CDR3 protein: CASSVEAGQGGGYTF

V gene: TRBV7-2
D gene: .
clone size: .
J gene: TRBJ2-2
CDR3 DNA: TGTGCCAGCAGCCCAGAGGGCGCCGGGGAGCTGTTTTTT
CDR3 protein: CASSPEGAGELFF

V gene: TRBV6-6
D gene: .
clone size: .
J gene: TRBJ1-4
CDR3 DNA: TGTGCCAGCAGAATCAGATCCGGGATTGAAAAACTGTTTTTT
CDR3 protein: CASRIRSGIEKLFF

V gene: TRBV6-5
D gene: TRBD1
clone size: few
J gene: TRBJ2-7
CDR3 DNA: TGTGCCAGCAGTTCCGCCGGGACAGGGGGTTACGAGCAGTACTTC
CDR3 protein: CASSSAGTGGYEQYF

V gene: TRBV9
D gene: .
clone size: .
J gene: TRBJ1-6
CDR3 DNA: TGTGCCAGCCAAAGTTCAGGGCCAGCCTATAATTCACCCCTCCACTTT
CDR3 protein: CASQSSGPAYNSPLHF

V gene: TRBV7-8
D gene: .
clone size: .
J gene: TRBJ1-2
CDR3 DNA: TGTGCCAGCAGCTTGCCGCGGAGGAGAGAACTCGAGAACTATGGCTACACCTTC
CDR3 protein: CASSLPRRRELENYGYTF

V gene: TRBV28
D gene: .
clone size: .
J gene: TRBJ2-4
CDR3 DNA: TGTGCCAGCAGTTTCACAGCGGCCAGGGGTCAGTACTTC
CDR3 protein: CASSFTAARGQYF

V gene: TRBV5-1
D gene: TRBD1
clone size: .
J gene: TRBJ1-2
CDR3 DNA: TGCGCCAGCAGCTCCACAGGGGGACTAAACTATGGCTACACCTTC
CDR3 protein: CASSSTGGLNYGYTF

V gene: TRBV16
D gene: .
clone size: .
J gene: TRBJ2-1
CDR3 DNA: TGTGCCAGCAGCCAATCGGCCAGGAGGTCTGAGCAGTTCTTC
CDR3 protein: CASSQSARRSEQFF

V gene: TRBV6-2/TRBV6-3
D gene: TRBD1
clone size: .
J gene: TRBJ1-2
CDR3 DNA: TGTGCCAGCAGCCGCGGGGACAGGGCCCTGTCGGCGGATGGCTACACCTTC
CDR3 protein: CASSRGDRALSADGYTF

V gene: TRBV5-1
D gene: TRBD1
clone size: .
J gene: TRBJ2-3
CDR3 DNA: TGCGCCAGCAGCTTGGCAGGACAGGGGCGCACAGATACGCAGTATTTT
CDR3 protein: CASSLAGQGRTDTQYF

V gene: TRBV9
D gene: TRBD2
clone size: .
J gene: TRBJ2-2
CDR3 DNA: TGTGCCAGCAGCGTAGACAGCGGGAGGCACACCGGGGAGCTGTTTTTT
CDR3 protein: CASSVDSGRHTGELFF

V gene: TRBV7-2
D gene: .
clone size: .
J gene: TRBJ2-2
CDR3 DNA: TGTGCCAGCAGCTTAGTCCACACAGGGAGGAACACCGGGGAGCTGTTTTTT
CDR3 protein: CASSLVHTGRNTGELFF

V gene: TRBV4-2
D gene: .
clone size: .
J gene: TRBJ1-4
CDR3 DNA: TGTGCCAGCAGCCAAGTTTCCTGGGGGGCAACTAATGAAAAACTGTTTTTT
CDR3 protein: CASSQVSWGATNEKLFF

V gene: TRBV11-1
D gene: TRBD1
clone size: .
J gene: TRBJ2-1
CDR3 DNA: TGTGCCAGCAGCTCGGGACAGTACAATGAGCAGTTCTTC
CDR3 protein: CASSSGQYNEQFF

V gene: TRBV15
D gene: TRBD1
clone size: .
J gene: TRBJ2-7
CDR3 DNA: TGTGCCACCAGCAGGGGACAGGTCTCCTACGAGCAGTACTTC
CDR3 protein: CATSRGQVSYEQYF

V gene: TRBV7-7
D gene: TRBD2
clone size: .
J gene: TRBJ2-7
CDR3 DNA: TGTGCTAGCAGCGACACTAGCGGGGGGCACTACGAGCAGTACTTC
CDR3 protein: CASSDTSGGHYEQYF

V gene: TRBV5-1
D gene: TRBD2
clone size: .
J gene: TRBJ2-2
CDR3 DNA: TGCGCCAGCAGCTCCGGGACTATTAGCGGGGAGCTGTTTTTT
CDR3 protein: CASSSGTISGELFF

V gene: TRBV7-9
D gene: .
clone size: .
J gene: TRBJ2-3
CDR3 DNA: TGTGCCAGCAGCTTTACGGGGTCCACAGATACGCAGTATTTT
CDR3 protein: CASSFTGSTDTQYF

V gene: TRBV7-2
D gene: .
clone size: .
J gene: TRBJ2-7
CDR3 DNA: TGTGCCAGCAGCTTAGGGGCGGGCCGATTGCCCTACGAGCAGTACTTC
CDR3 protein: CASSLGAGRLPYEQYF

V gene: TRBV6-4
D gene: TRBD1
clone size: .
J gene: TRBJ2-2
CDR3 DNA: TGTGCCAGCGCAGGGGGGAACACCGGGGAGCTGTTTTTT
CDR3 protein: CASAGGNTGELFF

V gene: TRBV6-5
D gene: .
clone size: .
J gene: TRBJ1-1
CDR3 DNA: TGTGCCAGCACCCTAGGGGCAGGGAACACTGAAGCTTTCTTT
CDR3 protein: CASTLGAGNTEAFF

V gene: TRBV9
D gene: .
clone size: .
J gene: TRBJ1-1
CDR3 DNA: TGTGCCAGCAGCGTAGGTCATGGGGGGTCCACTGAAGCTTTCTTT
CDR3 protein: CASSVGHGGSTEAFF

V gene: TRBV2
D gene: .
clone size: .
J gene: TRBJ1-6
CDR3 DNA: TGTGCCAGCAGGAGCCGGGGGGGCGGAGGATCACCCCTCCACTTT
CDR3 protein: CASRSRGGGGSPLHF

V gene: TRBV7-9
D gene: TRBD1
clone size: .
J gene: TRBJ2-2
CDR3 DNA: TGTGCCAGCAGCCGGTACAGGGGATTGAACACCGGGGAGCTGTTTTTT
CDR3 protein: CASSRYRGLNTGELFF

V gene: TRBV11-3
D gene: TRBD2
clone size: .
J gene: TRBJ2-3
CDR3 DNA: TGTGCCAGCTCGCGGGGGGGGCGGGATACGCAGTATTTT
CDR3 protein: CASSRGGRDTQYF

V gene: TRBV12-2
D gene: .
clone size: .
J gene: TRBJ2-7
CDR3 DNA: TGTGCAAGTCGCTTAGGGACTAGCGTGTGCTACGAGCAGTACTTC
CDR3 protein: CASRLGTSVCYEQYF

V gene: TRBV6-5
D gene: .
clone size: .
J gene: TRBJ1-1
CDR3 DNA: TGTGCCAGCAGTCAATTCATGAACACTGAAGCTTTCTTT
CDR3 protein: CASSQFMNTEAFF

V gene: TRBV24-1
D gene: .
clone size: .
J gene: TRBJ2-7
CDR3 DNA: TGTGCCACCAGTGATTTACAGGGTCTGTACGAGCAGTACTTC
CDR3 protein: CATSDLQGLYEQYF

V gene: TRBV25-1
D gene: .
clone size: .
J gene: TRBJ1-2
CDR3 DNA: TGTGCCAGCAGTGAAGGGGCAGGTCACTATGGCTACACCTTC
CDR3 protein: CASSEGAGHYGYTF

V gene: TRBV27
D gene: .
clone size: .
J gene: TRBJ2-5
CDR3 DNA: TGTGCCAGCTCCGATCCATCCCTCGGGACCCAGTACTTC
CDR3 protein: CASSDPSLGTQYF

V gene: TRBV3-1/TRBV3-2
D gene: .
clone size: .
J gene: TRBJ1-1
CDR3 DNA: TGTGCCAGCAGCTTAGGGGTTCATGAAGCTTTCTTT
CDR3 protein: CASSLGVHEAFF

V gene: TRBV4-1
D gene: .
clone size: .
J gene: TRBJ2-6
CDR3 DNA: TGCGCCAGCTCACAGGGCCCTGGGGCCAACGTCCTGACTTTC
CDR3 protein: CASSQGPGANVLTF

V gene: TRBV19
D gene: .
clone size: .
J gene: TRBJ1-6
CDR3 DNA: TGTGCCAGTAGTATCGGCAGGGGCCGTTCACCCCTCCACTTT
CDR3 protein: CASSIGRGRSPLHF

V gene: TRBV19
D gene: TRBD1
clone size: once
J gene: TRBJ2-7
CDR3 DNA: TGTGCCAGTAGATCCCGGGACAGGGTTTCCTACGAGCAGTACTTC
CDR3 protein: CASRSRDRVSYEQYF

V gene: TRBV5-6
D gene: TRBD1
clone size: .
J gene: TRBJ2-3
CDR3 DNA: TGTGCCAGCAGCTTGGGATCTGGGACAGGGATGTATTTT
CDR3 protein: CASSLGSGTGMYF

V gene: TRBV24-1
D gene: TRBD1
clone size: .
J gene: TRBJ2-5
CDR3 DNA: TGTGCCACCAGTGACCAGGGACAGAAGGGAGAGACCCAGTACTTC
CDR3 protein: CATSDQGQKGETQYF

V gene: TRBV7-2
D gene: .
clone size: .
J gene: TRBJ2-2
CDR3 DNA: TGTGCCAGCAGGGCGGGTTGGACCGGGGAGCTGTTTTTT
CDR3 protein: CASRAGWTGELFF

V gene: TRBV11-3
D gene: .
clone size: .
J gene: TRBJ2-7
CDR3 DNA: TGTGCCAGCAGCGAAACATACTACGAGCAGTACTTC
CDR3 protein: CASSETYYEQYF

V gene: TRBV19
D gene: .
clone size: .
J gene: TRBJ1-2
CDR3 DNA: TGTGCCAGTAGTATAACAGGGCTAGCTAACTATGGCTACACCTTC
CDR3 protein: CASSITGLANYGYTF

V gene: TRBV11-2
D gene: .
clone size: once
J gene: TRBJ1-5
CDR3 DNA: TGTGCCAGCAGCTCCAGGGTCAGCAATCAGCCCCAGCATTTT
CDR3 protein: CASSSRVSNQPQHF

V gene: TRBV7-7
D gene: TRBD1
clone size: .
J gene: TRBJ1-1
CDR3 DNA: TGTGCCAGCAGCCCCCGCGACAGGGGCGACACTGAAGCTTTCTTT
CDR3 protein: CASSPRDRGDTEAFF

V gene: TRBV9
D gene: TRBD2
clone size: once
J gene: TRBJ2-1
CDR3 DNA: TGTGCCAGCAGCGTAGTTGCGGGAGACTCCTACAATGAGCAGTTCTTC
CDR3 protein: CASSVVAGDSYNEQFF